This TCR beta chain stems from a study of blood T cells in healthy people across ages. General study points: The CMV status of each donor remained undetermined, and this could have confounded shifts in expanded clonotypes.

This clonotype was seen a handful of times. No antigen is known for it. V was trimmed by 6 bases and J by 2 bases, leaving 13 bases between them. Germline lookup yields CDR1 DFQATT and CDR2 SNEGSKA (reference sequence). This CDR3 has 13 amino acids. It was with a sample-barcoded 5' primer and a J-beta primer mix that a second PCR of roughly 7 to 11 cycles was run. TCRdb reprocessed the 5' RACE reads with MiXCR, giving one entry per CDR3 protein. The sample contains 710,000 or so distinct CDR3 sequences, 22% of which appear only once. The chain employs TRBV20-1 and TRBJ2-5; tentative D call: TRBD2 (5 bases). Input material: blood. The source is an older man in good health. Here the CDR3 reads CSAYSLVQETQYF. CDR3 nucleotides: TGCAGTGCCTACTCACTAGTTCAAGAGACCCAGTACTTC.